Given below is one TCR beta chain in context. Its antigen is unknown. Unique molecular identifiers tagged the TCR beta cDNA libraries. The yield from roughly 1 to 10 million T cells was around 500,000 cDNA molecules in total. One entry per CDR3 protein results from TCRdb running MiXCR on the PCR reads. This sample carries 820,000 or so distinct CDR3 sequences, roughly 58% of them seen once, and the ten largest clones take roughly 4.4%. The sample comes from a study of post-analysis software for immune sequencing data. At the level of the study: Included among the disease courses, which were recorded for the cohort, were relapsing-remitting, secondary progressive and progressive-relapsing multiple sclerosis.

Points from the study as a whole: Compared with controls, patients had more of about 5 TRBV segments, including TRBV5-6, TRBV5-1 and TRBV20-1. The F measure placed samples prepared in the same batch into strongly shared clusters.

Germline loops: CDR1 DFQATT, CDR2 SNEGSKA (reference sequence). CDR3 length: 15 residues. The TCR originated in a girl aged 10 to 17 with multiple sclerosis. The chain is built from TRBV20-1 and TRBJ2-4, with TRBD2 identical over 8 bases. Gene TRBJ2-7 matches the end of the DNA better, so the J call may be wrong. Material: blood. CDR3 DNA sequence: TGCAGTGCTAGAGCGGGGGGGTTGCGGAGGTACGAGCAGTACTTC. Translation gives CSARAGGLRRYEQYF.